What follows are 10 T cell receptor beta chains derived from one specimen sequenced in a study of T cells in narcolepsy. Data came from immunoSEQ multiplex PCR; TCRdb stores just in-frame clones and leaves some out. The table shows around 34,000 clones, with around three quarters occurring only once. Sample: memory (CD45RA-) CD4+ T cells from blood. The receptor set was obtained from a human donor in good health.

The V call is TRBV5-6, the J call TRBJ2-2, with D hard to call. Germline V lookup: CDR1 SGHDT, CDR2 YYEEEE. The V end lost 3 bases, the J end lost 4 bases, and 10 bases lay between the germline ends. The CDR3 is 14 amino acids. CDR3 in DNA: TGTGCCAGCAGCTCAAAGTGGGGCACCGGGGAGCTGTTTTTT. It specifies CASSSKWGTGELFF.

The V and J genes are TRBV19 and TRBJ2-6; D perhaps matches TRBD1 (6 bases). This CDR3 is 17 amino acids long. V lost 6 bases and J lost 0, with 15 bases in between. Germline assignment: CDR1 LNHDA and CDR2 SQIVND (reference sequence). CDR3 residues: CASRSGQFLSGANVLTF. CDR3 sequence (DNA): TGTGCCAGTAGATCAGGACAGTTCCTCTCTGGGGCCAACGTCCTGACTTTC.

The gene calls are TRBV25-1 and TRBJ1-1; D may be TRBD1 (5 bases). The germline V gene has CDR1 MGHDK and CDR2 SYGVNS. The CDR3 spans 12 residues. Trimming removed 8 bases at V and 7 bases at J, with 14 bases between. The CDR3, as DNA: TGTGCCAGCGGGCAGGGAATCGGTGAAGCTTTCTTT. Protein sequence: CASGQGIGEAFF.

This sequence joins TRBV5-1 and TRBJ1-3; D is unclear. Germline assignment: CDR1 SGHRS and CDR2 YFSETQ. The germline V and J ends were trimmed by 4 bases and 4 bases, with 9 bases remaining between them. The CDR3 is made up of 13 amino acids. DNA of the CDR3: TGCGCCAGCAGCCAGGTTGCCGGAAACACCATATATTTT. Its protein is CASSQVAGNTIYF.

This clone was seen a few times. V usage is TRBV2 and J usage is TRBJ2-1; D gene unclear. With 2 bases removed from V and 7 bases from J, the gap between germline ends came to 9 bases. The CDR3 runs 13 residues. CDR1 is SNHLY, CDR2 FYNNEI, per germline. The CDR3 DNA reads TGTGCCAGCAGTGAACTAGGGTTGAATGAGCAGTTCTTC. Its protein is CASSELGLNEQFF.

This sequence joins TRBV2 and TRBJ2-1; D is unresolved. CDR3 length: 15 amino acids. Trimming removed 4 bases at V and 4 bases at J, with 14 bases between. The germline V gene encodes CDR1 SNHLY and CDR2 FYNNEI. This CDR3 is CASSVGLSTYNEQFF. The CDR3 nucleotides are TGTGCCAGCAGTGTTGGATTGTCCACGTACAATGAGCAGTTCTTC.

The chain has TRBV2 and TRBJ1-5; D possibly corresponds to TRBD1 (5 bases). The V end was cut by 7 bases, the J end by 1 base, with 11 bases between. The CDR3 spans 14 residues. Germline lookup yields CDR1 SNHLY and CDR2 FYNNEI. CDR3 bases: TGTGCCAGCACACGGGACTCCAGCAATCAGCCCCAGCATTTT. Protein sequence: CASTRDSSNQPQHF.

The rearrangement links TRBV11-1 to TRBJ2-1, with 9 bases matching TRBD2. Trimming took 0 bases from V and 4 from J; bases not matched to a gene: 4. Germline lookup yields CDR1 SGHAT and CDR2 FQDESV (reference sequence). The CDR3 runs to 16 residues. CDR3 region: CASSLAGAGGYNEQFF. The CDR3, as DNA: TGTGCCAGCAGCTTAGCGGGAGCGGGAGGTTACAATGAGCAGTTCTTC. Complete variable domain (other parts from reference TRBV11-1 and TRBJ2-1): EAEVAQSPRYKITEKSQAVAFWCDPISGHATLYWYRQILGQGPELLVQFQDESVVDDSQLPKDRFSAERLKGVDSTLKIQPAELGDSAMYLCASSLAGAGGYNEQFFGPGTRLTVL.

This CDR3 reads CAWSVLLWGDIQYF. For the CDR3, the DNA is TGTGCCTGGAGTGTACTGTTGTGGGGGGACATTCAGTACTTC. This rearrangement joins TRBV30 to TRBJ2-4; TRBD2 is a possible D gene (6 bases). Looked up from germline, CDR1 is GTSNPN and CDR2 is SVGIG (reference sequence). CDR3 size: 14 residues. V shed 0 bases and J shed 8 bases, with 14 bases lying between them.

This clone turned up a few times. The chain joins TRBV19 to TRBJ1-4; D is perhaps TRBD1 (6 bases). From germline, CDR1 is LNHDA and CDR2 SQIVND (reference sequence). Trimming cost V 10 bases and J 3 bases, with 12 bases left between them. This CDR3 has 13 amino acids. Written as DNA, the CDR3 is TGTGCCACTGGGGACATCGCTAATGAAAAACTGTTTTTT. Amino acid sequence: CATGDIANEKLFF.